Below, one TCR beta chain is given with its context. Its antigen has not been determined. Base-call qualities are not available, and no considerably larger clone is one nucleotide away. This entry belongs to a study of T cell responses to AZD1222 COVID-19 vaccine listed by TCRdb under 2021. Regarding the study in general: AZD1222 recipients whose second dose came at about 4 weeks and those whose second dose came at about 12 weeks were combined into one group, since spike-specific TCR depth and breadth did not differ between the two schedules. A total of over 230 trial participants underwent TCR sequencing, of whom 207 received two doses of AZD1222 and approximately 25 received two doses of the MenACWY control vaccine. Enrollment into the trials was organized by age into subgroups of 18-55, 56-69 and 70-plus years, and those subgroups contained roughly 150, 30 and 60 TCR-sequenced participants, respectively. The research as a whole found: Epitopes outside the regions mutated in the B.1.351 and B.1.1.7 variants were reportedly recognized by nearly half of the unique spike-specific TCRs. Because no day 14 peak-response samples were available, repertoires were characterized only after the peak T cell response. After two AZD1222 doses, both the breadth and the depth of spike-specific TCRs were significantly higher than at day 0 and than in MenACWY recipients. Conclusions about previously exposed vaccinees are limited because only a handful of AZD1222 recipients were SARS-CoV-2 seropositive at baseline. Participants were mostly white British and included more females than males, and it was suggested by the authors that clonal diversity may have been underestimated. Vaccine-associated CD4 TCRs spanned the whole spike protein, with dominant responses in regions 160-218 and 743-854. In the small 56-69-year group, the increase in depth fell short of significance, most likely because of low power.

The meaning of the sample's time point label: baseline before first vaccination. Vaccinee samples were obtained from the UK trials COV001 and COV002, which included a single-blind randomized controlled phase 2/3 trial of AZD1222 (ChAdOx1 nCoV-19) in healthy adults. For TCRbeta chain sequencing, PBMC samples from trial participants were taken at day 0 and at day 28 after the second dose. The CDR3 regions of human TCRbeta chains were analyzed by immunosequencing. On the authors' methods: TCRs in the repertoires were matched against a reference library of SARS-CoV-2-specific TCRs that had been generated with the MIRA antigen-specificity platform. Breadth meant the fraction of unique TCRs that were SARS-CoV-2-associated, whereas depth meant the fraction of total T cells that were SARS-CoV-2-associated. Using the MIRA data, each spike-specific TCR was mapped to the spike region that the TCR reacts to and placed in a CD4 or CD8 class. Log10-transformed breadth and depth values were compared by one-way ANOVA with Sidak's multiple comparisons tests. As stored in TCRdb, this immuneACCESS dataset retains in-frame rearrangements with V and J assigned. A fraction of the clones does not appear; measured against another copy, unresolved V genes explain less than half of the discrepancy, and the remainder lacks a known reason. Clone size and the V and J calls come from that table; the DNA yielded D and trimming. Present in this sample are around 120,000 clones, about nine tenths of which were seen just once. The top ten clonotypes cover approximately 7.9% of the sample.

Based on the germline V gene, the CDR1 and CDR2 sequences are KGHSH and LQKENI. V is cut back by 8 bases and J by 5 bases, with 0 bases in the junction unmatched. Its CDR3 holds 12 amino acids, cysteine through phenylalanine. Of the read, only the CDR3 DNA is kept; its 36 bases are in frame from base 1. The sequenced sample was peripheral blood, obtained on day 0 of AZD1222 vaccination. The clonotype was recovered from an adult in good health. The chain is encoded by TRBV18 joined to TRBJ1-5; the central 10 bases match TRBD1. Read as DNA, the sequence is TGTGCCAGCGGACAGGGGGATCAGCCCCAGCATTTT. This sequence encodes CASGQGDQPQHF.